This paragraph reports one T cell receptor (beta chain). Some clones are missing from TCRdb's copy, which holds only in-frame ones; the method was immunoSEQ multiplex PCR. The sample records approximately 230,000 clones, 80% to 90% being singletons. This entry belongs to a study of blood T cell repertoires in COVID-19. Study overall: COVID-19 samples, acute and convalescent, were from the United States, Italy and Spain.

Germline CDR1 is SGHAT and CDR2 is FQNNGV. The V end was cut by 0 bases, the J end by 5 bases, with 13 bases between. The CDR3 has 15 residues. Sequencing input: PBMCs or T cells enriched from blood (not recorded which). This chain links TRBV11-2 with TRBJ2-5; D possibly corresponds to TRBD2 (7 bases). The source of this sequence is a woman in her twenties or thirties who had recovered from COVID-19. The CDR3 DNA sequence: TGTGCCAGCAGCTTAGAGACGGGGGGCTATGAGACCCAGTACTTC. This sequence encodes CASSLETGGYETQYF. The full variable domain, its missing parts supplied by reference TRBV11-2 and TRBJ2-5, is EAGVAQSPRYKIIEKRQSVAFWCNPISGHATLYWYQQILGQGPKLLIQFQNNGVVDDSQLPKDRFSAERLKGVDSTLKIQPAKLEDSAVYLCASSLETGGYETQYFGPGTRLLVL.